This T cell receptor (beta chain) originates from a study of T cell responses to AZD1222 COVID-19 vaccine. Note on this clone: Its antigen remains unidentified.

Study-level points and caveats: Repertoires were obtained only post-peak T cell response. Nearly half of spike-specific TCRs reportedly target variant regions that are unmutated in the B.1.351 and B.1.1.7 variants.

Sequencing used immunoSEQ multiplex PCR; TCRdb keeps in-frame clones, though not all of them. Altogether 80,000 to 100,000 clones are present, 80% to 90% being singletons, with the ten largest covering roughly an eighth. This CDR3 is 16 amino acids long. V dropped 5 bases and J dropped 4 bases, with 18 bases sitting between them. Germline-derived CDR1 and CDR2 are SNHLY and FYNNEI. The source is an adult who received the AZD1222 COVID-19 vaccine. The chain is built from TRBV2 and TRBJ2-1; D possibly corresponds to TRBD2 (5 bases). The sequencing used peripheral blood, collected 28 days after the second AZD1222 dose. The CDR3 DNA follows: TGTGCCAGCAGTAGACGACTGGGGAGCTATTACAATGAGCAGTTCTTC. The encoded protein is CASSRRLGSYYNEQFF.